The clone carrying this T cell receptor (beta chain) has a count of ten or more. The target antigen is unknown. These data come from a study of CD8 T cells in ankylosing spondylitis. Overall study results and limits: Reports say disease-linked clones showed up significantly more in matched ankylosing spondylitis synovial fluid. Ankylosing spondylitis blood appeared to carry a characteristic TCR beta motif of seven to nine highly homologous variants.

Preparation of TCR beta libraries was done by quantitative 5'-RACE with molecular barcodes. TCRdb redid the calling of the 5' RACE reads with MiXCR, one entry per CDR3 protein. The repertoire has about 240,000 distinct CDR3 sequences, roughly 10% of them found once; the top ten carry less than 7.5%. The origin of this receptor is a male donor with ankylosing spondylitis or in good health (not recorded which). Sequenced sample: blood, either unsorted or a sorted T cell fraction (not recorded which).

The CDR3 bases are TGTGCCAGCAGTTTGATCAGACGAAAATCCGTCGTGTACGAGCAGTACTTC. It translates to CASSLIRRKSVVYEQYF. The chain employs TRBV6-4 and TRBJ2-7; no firm D call. Trimming cost V 5 bases and J 4 bases, with 24 bases left between them. The CDR3 runs 17 residues. Germline CDR1 MRHNA, CDR2 SNTAGT.